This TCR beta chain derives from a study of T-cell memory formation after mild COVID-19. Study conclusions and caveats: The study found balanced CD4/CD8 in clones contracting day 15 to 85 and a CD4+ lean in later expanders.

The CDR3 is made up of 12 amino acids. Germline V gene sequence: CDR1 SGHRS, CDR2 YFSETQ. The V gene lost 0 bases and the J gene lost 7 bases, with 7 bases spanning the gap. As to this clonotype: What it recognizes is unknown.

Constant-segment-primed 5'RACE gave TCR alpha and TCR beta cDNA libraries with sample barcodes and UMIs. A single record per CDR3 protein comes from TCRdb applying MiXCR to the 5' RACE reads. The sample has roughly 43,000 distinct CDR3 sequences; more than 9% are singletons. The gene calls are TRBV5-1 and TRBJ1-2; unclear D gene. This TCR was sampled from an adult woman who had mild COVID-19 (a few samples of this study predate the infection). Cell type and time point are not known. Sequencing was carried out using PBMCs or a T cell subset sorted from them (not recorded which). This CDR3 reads CASSLAAGGYTF. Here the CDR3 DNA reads TGCGCCAGCAGCTTGGCCGCAGGTGGCTACACCTTC.